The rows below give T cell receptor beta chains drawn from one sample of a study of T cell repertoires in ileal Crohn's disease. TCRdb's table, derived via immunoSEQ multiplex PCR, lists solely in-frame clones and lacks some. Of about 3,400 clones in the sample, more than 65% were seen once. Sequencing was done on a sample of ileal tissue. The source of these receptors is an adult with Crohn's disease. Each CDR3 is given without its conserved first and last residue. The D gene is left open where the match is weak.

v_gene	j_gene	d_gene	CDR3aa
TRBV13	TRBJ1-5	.	ARRAEVGNQPQH
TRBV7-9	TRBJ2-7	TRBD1	ASSLGQGGPGEQY
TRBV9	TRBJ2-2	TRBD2	ASSVAQLAGAGELF
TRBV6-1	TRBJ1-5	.	ASSEAGRDQPQH
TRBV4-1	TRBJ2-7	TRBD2	ASSPAASGPYEQY
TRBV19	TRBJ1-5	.	ASSSDSSYQPQH
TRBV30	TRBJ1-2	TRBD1	AGTGGGGYT
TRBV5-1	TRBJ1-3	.	ASSGGGYSGNTIY
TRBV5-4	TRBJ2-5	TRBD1	ASRPDRGLGETQY
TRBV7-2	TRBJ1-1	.	ASRLGGTEAF
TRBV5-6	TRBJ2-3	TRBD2	ASSFLAGDVTDTQY
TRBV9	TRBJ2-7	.	ASSVGGGNGYEQY
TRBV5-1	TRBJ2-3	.	ASSPADSGLSTQY
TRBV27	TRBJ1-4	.	ASSFSFGREKLF
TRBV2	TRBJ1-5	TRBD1	ASSEALLGGVQPQH
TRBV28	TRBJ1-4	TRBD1	ASSLIGTGEEKLF
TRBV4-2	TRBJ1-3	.	ASSHPTAQGNTIY
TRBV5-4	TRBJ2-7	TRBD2	ASSLGPGTSGSEQY
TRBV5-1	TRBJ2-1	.	ASSFQGPGGNEQF
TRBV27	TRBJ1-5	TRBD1	ASSLLGTGNQPQH
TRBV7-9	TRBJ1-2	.	ASSLMSARGGYT
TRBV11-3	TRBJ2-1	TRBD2	ASSAGLAADTSYNEQF
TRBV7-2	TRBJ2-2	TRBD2	ASSLNLAGNTGELF
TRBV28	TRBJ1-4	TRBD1	ASTRTGTGNEKLF
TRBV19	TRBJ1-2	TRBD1	ASSPRDRNGYT
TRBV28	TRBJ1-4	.	ASSRSGGINEKLF
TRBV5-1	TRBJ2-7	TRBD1	ASSRSPPGQGTSYEQY
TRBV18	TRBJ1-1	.	ASSPEVNTEAF
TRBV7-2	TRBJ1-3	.	ASRLEGLGDTIY
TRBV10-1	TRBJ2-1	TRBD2	ASSVFTSGTEQF
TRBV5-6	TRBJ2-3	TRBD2	ASSFLTSGNTDTQY
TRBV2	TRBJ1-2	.	ASSRTRSWYGYT
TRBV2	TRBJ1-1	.	ASNQDRNTEAF
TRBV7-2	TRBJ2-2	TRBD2	ASSKNSGSVTGELF
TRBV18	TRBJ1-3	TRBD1	ASSRDRAPAGSGNTIY
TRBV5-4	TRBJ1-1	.	ASSSGPRGENTEAF
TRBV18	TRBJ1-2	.	ASSRGSDYGYT
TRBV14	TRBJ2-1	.	ASSQEFGEQF
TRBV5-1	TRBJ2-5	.	ASSLAGGRKTQY
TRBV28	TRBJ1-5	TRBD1	ASSLTGGWGQPQH
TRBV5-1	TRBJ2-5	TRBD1	ASRRTGTGNIETQY
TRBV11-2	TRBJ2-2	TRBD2	ASSGAGGVNTGELF
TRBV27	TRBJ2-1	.	ASSLAGSYNEQF
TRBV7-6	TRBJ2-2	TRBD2	ASTPTSGATGELF
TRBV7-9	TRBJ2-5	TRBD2	ASSFWAGANRETQY
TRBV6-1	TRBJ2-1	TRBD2	ASSESVLAGGNEQF
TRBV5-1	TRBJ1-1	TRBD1	ASSSDSGGAYTEAF
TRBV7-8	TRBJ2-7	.	ASTFSGGGAYEQY
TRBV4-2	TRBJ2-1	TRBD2	ASSQGLGHPDEQF
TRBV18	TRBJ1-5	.	ASSGAGAGQPQH
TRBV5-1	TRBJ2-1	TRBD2	ASSTRLADYNEQF
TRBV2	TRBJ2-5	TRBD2	ATRLAAELY
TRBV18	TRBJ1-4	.	ASSLRENEKLF
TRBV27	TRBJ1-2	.	ASSFVQGYGYT
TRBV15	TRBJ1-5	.	ATSSGVSNQPQH
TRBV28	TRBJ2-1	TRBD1	ASRIQGAGEQF
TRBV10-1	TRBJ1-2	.	ASSVARNYGYT
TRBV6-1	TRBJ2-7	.	ASSDPGTPLRWQY
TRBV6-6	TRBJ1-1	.	ASSYWGRAEAF
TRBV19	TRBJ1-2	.	ASSMSLYGYT